Below are 6 T cell receptor beta chains sequenced from a single sample in a study of radiation and T cells in renal cell carcinoma. Some clones are missing from TCRdb's copy, which holds only in-frame ones; the method was immunoSEQ multiplex PCR. In the table there are tens of thousands of clones, roughly 78% of which are singletons. Time point denoted: blood 2 weeks post-SBRT. Documented treatment: 15 Gy SBRT to primary tumor, nephrectomy 4 weeks later. This sample comprised blood, obtained from a patient whose treatment included radiotherapy and nephrectomy. These receptors were obtained from a woman aged 65 to 85 with renal cell carcinoma.

The chain employs TRBV19 and TRBJ1-5, with TRBD1 matching over 7 bases. The V and J ends lost 6 bases and 0 bases, in that order; junction bases with no gene match: 8. The CDR3 has 16 residues. CDR1 and CDR2 from the germline V gene are LNHDA and SQIVND (reference sequence). This CDR3 is CASSGGDSSSNQPQHF. The CDR3 DNA reads TGTGCCAGTAGCGGAGGGGACAGTTCTAGCAATCAGCCCCAGCATTTT.

The chain couples TRBV27 to TRBJ2-5; a weak D match, TRBD1 (5 bases). V was cut by 5 bases and J by 2 bases, with 9 bases left in between. The CDR3 loop spans 13 amino acids. Germline values: CDR1 MNHEY, CDR2 SMNVEV (reference sequence). CDR3 sequence: CASSIDRQETQYF. CDR3 sequence (DNA): TGTGCCAGCAGTATAGACAGACAAGAGACCCAGTACTTC.

The V call is TRBV5-1, the J call TRBJ1-6; no firm D call. The CDR3 is 11 residues long. Germline CDR1 SGHRS, CDR2 YFSETQ. Between the trimmed V and J ends, which lost 5 bases and 9 bases, there was a span of 6 bases. Here the CDR3 DNA reads TGCGCCAGCAGGGGGAGTTCACCCCTCCACTTT. Translated, it gives CASRGSSPLHF.

The chain joins TRBV4-1 to TRBJ2-3; D is ambiguous. Trimming left V 1 base short and J 4 bases short, with 12 bases between. The CDR3 spans 15 residues. Germline lookup yields CDR1 MGHRA and CDR2 YSYEKL. The CDR3 DNA reads as TGCGCCAGCAGCCAAGGGGCTAGACCATCAGATACGCAGTATTTT. Translation: CASSQGARPSDTQYF.

This clone appeared a few times. The chain links TRBV29-1 to TRBJ2-1; the match to TRBD2 covers 7 bases. The germline CDR1 and CDR2 sequences are SQVTM and ANQGSEA. Trimming cost V 4 bases and J 8 bases; bases outside gene matches: 8. The CDR3 contains 13 residues. CDR3 in amino acids: CSVVRGNSDEQFF. In nucleotides, the CDR3 is TGCAGCGTTGTGCGGGGGAATTCGGATGAGCAGTTCTTC.

This chain connects TRBV27 to TRBJ2-7; D not resolved. Germline V lookup: CDR1 MNHEY, CDR2 SMNVEV (reference sequence). Trimming removed 2 bases from V and 3 bases from J, with 8 bases in between. The CDR3 has 13 amino acids. CDR3 sequence: CASSLASGYEQYF. CDR3 sequence (DNA): TGTGCCAGCAGTTTAGCGTCGGGCTACGAGCAGTACTTC.